The 21 T cell receptor beta chains below all came from one sample that was sequenced in a study of shared clonotypes between healthy human individuals. Produced via immunoSEQ multiplex PCR; TCRdb's table is partial and in-frame only. The sample records a few million clones, roughly nine tenths being singletons. The specimen sequenced was naive CD4+ T cells sorted from blood. The subset here: CD45RA+ positively selected. Receptors originate from a man aged 18-30 years in good health.

V and J are TRBV10-3 and TRBJ2-1; D not resolved. In germline, CDR1 is ENHRY, CDR2 SYGVKD. The CDR3 totals 11 residues. V lost 4 bases and J 9 bases, leaving 7 bases between the germline ends. CDR3 sequence: CAISAGAEQFF. As DNA, the CDR3 is TGTGCCATCAGTGCCGGAGCTGAGCAGTTCTTC.

The rearrangement uses TRBV30 and TRBJ2-2; 7 bases fit TRBD1. Germline V CDR1 and CDR2: GTSNPN, SVGIG (reference sequence). The J segment lost 4 bases and the V segment lost 1 base, leaving 6 bases of the junction unmatched. This CDR3 comprises 15 residues. The DNA of the CDR3 is TGTGCCTGGAGTGATTCGGACAGGAGCACCGGGGAGCTGTTTTTT. The encoded protein is CAWSDSDRSTGELFF. Combining the CDR3 with reference TRBV30 and TRBJ2-2 gives the whole variable domain SQTIHQWPATLVQPVGSPLSLECTVEGTSNPNLYWYRQAAGRGLQLLFYSVGIGQISSEVPQNLSASRPQDRQFILSSKKLLLSDSGFYLCAWSDSDRSTGELFFGEGSRLTVL.

The chain is built from TRBV4-1 and TRBJ2-7; D is uncertain. V shed 3 bases and J shed 2 bases, with 8 bases lying between them. Germline V CDR1 and CDR2: MGHRA, YSYEKL. CDR3 size: 13 residues. The CDR3 DNA follows: TGCGCCAGCAGCCAGACCGAAGCCTACGAGCAGTACTTC. Translated: CASSQTEAYEQYF.

This sequence joins TRBV12-5 and TRBJ1-2; D remains ambiguous. The CDR3 runs 13 residues. Trimming cost V 0 bases and J 3 bases, with 5 bases left between them. Germline values: CDR1 LGHNT, CDR2 FRNRAP. For the CDR3, the DNA is TGTGCTAGTGGTTTGGTACCCCACTATGGCTACACCTTC. Translated: CASGLVPHYGYTF.

The CDR3 nucleotides are TGTGCCAGCAGAGGGTATTATAGCAATCAGCCCCAGCATTTT. As protein: CASRGYYSNQPQHF. V gene TRBV6-1 combines with J gene TRBJ1-5; D gene ambiguous. The V end lost 6 bases, the J end lost 0 bases, and 9 bases lay between the germline ends. The CDR3 length is 14 residues. Germline assignment: CDR1 MNHNS and CDR2 SASEGT.

This clone was observed a single time. Compared with germline, one end of the junction differs, possibly owing to a read error. CDR3 protein: CASRLAGDQETQYF. The DNA of the CDR3 is TGTGCCAGCAGGTTAGCGGGGGACCAAGAGACCCAGTACTTC. This chain uses TRBV7-9 with TRBJ2-5, with 9 nucleotides matching TRBD2. CDR1 SEHNR and CDR2 FQNEAQ come from the germline V gene (reference sequence). The CDR3 sequence is 14 residues long. Looking up the rest from reference TRBV7-9 and TRBJ2-5 gives the full variable domain: DTGVSQNPRHKITKRGQNVTFRCDPISEHNRLYWYRQTLGQGPEFLTYFQNEAQLEKSRLLSDRFSAERPKGSFSTLEIQRTEQGDSAMYLCASRLAGDQETQYFGPGTRLLVL.

The genes are TRBV10-3 and TRBJ1-4; 8 bases match TRBD1. The CDR3 has 14 residues. Per the germline V gene, CDR1 is ENHRY and CDR2 is SYGVKD. V was pared by 6 bases and J by 6 bases, with 6 bases of the junction left unmatched. The CDR3 DNA reads TGTGCCATCAGGGCCGACAGGGGTTATGAAAAACTGTTTTTT. This codes for CAIRADRGYEKLFF.

This chain joins TRBV15 and TRBJ2-1; possibly TRBD2 for D (5 bases). Germline V gene data show CDR1 as LNHNV and CDR2 as YYDKDF (reference sequence). The CDR3 loop spans 14 amino acids. Trimming left V 6 bases short and J 5 bases short, with 14 bases between. CDR3 sequence reads: CATSPGLANNEQFF. CDR3 nucleotides: TGTGCCACCAGTCCGGGCCTAGCTAACAATGAGCAGTTCTTC.

The rearrangement joins TRBV19 to TRBJ2-1, with 8 bases that match TRBD2. V dropped 11 bases and J dropped 6; count of bases not matched to a gene: 12. CDR1 LNHDA and CDR2 SQIVND come from the germline V gene (reference sequence). The CDR3 length is 14 residues. CDR3 loop: CAAIAGMGGNEQFF. The CDR3 nucleotides are TGTGCCGCCATAGCGGGAATGGGAGGCAATGAGCAGTTCTTC.

In its sample, this clone was seen once. The chain uses TRBV5-1 and TRBJ2-7; 11 bases map to TRBD2. Trimming cost V 6 bases and J 3 bases; bases outside gene matches: 5. Germline V gene lookup returns CDR1 SGHRS and CDR2 YFSETQ. This CDR3 has 14 amino acids. CDR3 sequence (DNA): TGCGCCAGCACGCTAGCGGGGGGTATCTACGAGCAGTACTTC. This codes for CASTLAGGIYEQYF.

V usage is TRBV5-1 and J usage is TRBJ2-1; 7 bases agree with TRBD1. Trimming removed 3 bases from V and 3 bases from J; junction bases left unmatched: 9. From germline, CDR1 is SGHRS and CDR2 YFSETQ. The CDR3 loop spans 16 amino acids. The CDR3 protein is CASSSRDRPFYNEQFF. In DNA, the CDR3 is TGCGCCAGCAGCTCAAGGGACAGACCGTTCTACAATGAGCAGTTCTTC.

The DNA for the CDR3 is TGTGCCAGCAGCCGTGGGGCTCAGGGGAATGAAGCTTTCTTT. It is translated as CASSRGAQGNEAFF. This chain uses TRBV6-5 with TRBJ1-1; maybe TRBD1 (6 bases). Trimming shortened V by 6 bases and J by 7 bases, and 18 bases separated the two germline ends. Germline values: CDR1 MNHEY, CDR2 SVGAGI. This CDR3 is 14 amino acids long.

With regard to this clone: The identical CDR3 is also encoded by other nucleotide sequences in the sample. V usage is TRBV5-1 and J usage is TRBJ2-1; no clear D. Trimming pared 0 bases from V and 0 bases from J, leaving 7 bases between. The CDR3 is 15 amino acids. CDR1 and CDR2 (germline): SGHRS, YFSETQ. The chain's CDR3 is CASSLAESSYNEQFF. CDR3 nucleotides: TGCGCCAGCAGCTTGGCAGAGAGCTCCTACAATGAGCAGTTCTTC.

This sequence joins TRBV5-1 and TRBJ2-6; D unresolved. Trimming left V 4 bases short and J 4 bases short, with 12 bases between. From germline, CDR1 is SGHRS and CDR2 YFSETQ. The CDR3 sequence is 15 residues long. The CDR3 region is CASSVSRPGANVLTF. CDR3 bases: TGCGCCAGCAGCGTGTCCCGGCCCGGGGCCAACGTCCTGACTTTC.

The chain has TRBV7-2 and TRBJ2-7; no reliable D call. V lost 4 bases, J lost 2 bases, and 12 bases lay in between. The CDR3 is made up of 14 amino acids. Looked up from germline, CDR1 is SGHTA and CDR2 is FQGNSA. The chain's CDR3 is CASSSRLDPYEQYF. The CDR3 DNA follows: TGTGCCAGCAGCTCCAGGCTAGACCCCTACGAGCAGTACTTC.

The gene calls are TRBV6-5 and TRBJ1-6; no firm D call. CDR1 MNHEY and CDR2 SVGAGI come from the germline V gene. CDR3 length equals 14 residues. The V end lost 2 bases, the J end lost 4 bases, and 6 bases lay between the germline ends. The CDR3 DNA reads TGTGCCAGCAGTTACAGACAATATAATTCACCCCTCCACTTT. Amino acids: CASSYRQYNSPLHF.

This clone has a handful of counts. The rearrangement uses TRBV29-1 and TRBJ1-2; possible D gene TRBD1, 5 bases. Germline loops: CDR1 SQVTM, CDR2 ANQGSEA. This CDR3 spans 12 amino acids. Trimming stripped 4 bases from V and 7 bases from J, with 13 bases between. The CDR3 DNA reads as TGCAGCGTTGCGTCAGGGTTTAGTGGCTACACCTTC. This codes for CSVASGFSGYTF.

This chain connects TRBV19 to TRBJ1-2; unclear D gene. Germline V gives CDR1 LNHDA, CDR2 SQIVND (reference sequence). V lost 6 bases, J lost 8 bases, and 19 bases lay in between. The CDR3 is 14 amino acids. CDR3 bases: TGTGCCAGTAGGCCCCTGGGAGGCTATAGAGGCTACACCTTC. Amino acid sequence: CASRPLGGYRGYTF.

This clone turned up a few times. This chain uses TRBV28 with TRBJ1-2, with 9 bases identical to TRBD1. The germline CDR1 and CDR2 sequences are MDHEN and SYDVKM. V was pared by 5 bases and J by 3 bases, with 7 bases of the junction left unmatched. The CDR3 consists of 15 residues. The CDR3 loop is CASSTTGQGHYGYTF. As DNA, the CDR3 is TGTGCCAGCAGTACTACGGGACAGGGCCACTATGGCTACACCTTC.

The V gene is TRBV11-2, the J gene TRBJ2-7; tentative D call: TRBD1 (7 bases). The CDR3 loop spans 12 amino acids. Germline CDR1 and CDR2: SGHAT and FQNNGV. V lost 7 bases, J lost 4 bases, and 11 bases lay in between. DNA for the CDR3: TGTGCCAGCACGGCAGGGGGGTACGAGCAGTACTTC. Its protein is CASTAGGYEQYF.

V and J are TRBV2 and TRBJ2-3, with 13 bases matching TRBD2. Germline loops: CDR1 SNHLY, CDR2 FYNNEI. The CDR3 loop spans 16 amino acids. V dropped 5 bases and J dropped 5; count of bases not matched to a gene: 7. This CDR3 is CASSILAGGFQDTQYF. CDR3 sequence (DNA): TGTGCCAGCAGTATACTAGCGGGAGGGTTTCAAGATACGCAGTATTTT.